A selection of T cell receptor beta chains follows, all from one sample in a study of blood T cell repertoires in COVID-19. TCRdb keeps only in-frame clones here, not all; method: immunoSEQ multiplex PCR. Found here are about 160,000 clones, around 84% of them singletons; the top ten hold roughly 20%. Sequencing used peripheral blood. The receptors shown here come from a woman aged 80 or over with acute or convalescent COVID-19. Both conserved end residues are trimmed from each CDR3. The order of the fields is V gene, CDR3 length, CDR3 protein.

>TRBV10-3|16
AISESGFGRLTGNTIY
>TRBV28|17
ASSLPRASGRYETGELF
>TRBV5-8|13
ASSSGLLGNNEQF
>TRBV9|14
ASSEATRPTPNEQF
>TRBV10-3|13
AISGGTGRDQPQH
>TRBV9|13
ASSPAPTGNYGYT
>TRBV9|13
ASSVVGRGNSPLH
>TRBV28|10
ASSLRQLEAF
>TRBV6-6|10
ASSRTVGELF
>TRBV4-1|12
APGQGGTNQPQH
>TRBV11-2|13
ASSPRTGTNSPLH
>TRBV19|13
ASSIDPSFNTEAF
>TRBV4-1|14
ASSQGPGQHNSPLH
>TRBV7-7|14
ASSPNSGLPYNEQF
>TRBV7-9|12
ASSLQGAGTEAF
>TRBV3-1/TRBV3-2|12
ASSQDIQGGGYT
>TRBV2|11
ASSVGVPYEQY
>TRBV3-1/TRBV3-2|13
ASSQPGTGWETQY
>TRBV6-5|13
ASRTQGQGGNTIY
>TRBV2|12
ATRASGPTDTQY
>TRBV9|12
ASSAGQGYNEQF
>TRBV19|12
ASSIGLADYEQY
>TRBV6-2/TRBV6-3|12
ASSTRLSNQPQH
>TRBV4-2|14
ASSQVHRVGDQPQH
>TRBV5-4|12
ASSPGLASGELF
>TRBV19|15
ASRIGGLGTGDYGYT
>TRBV5-4|11
ASRTSLDGELF
>TRBV9|16
ASSVATSGGNYQETQY
>TRBV2|11
ASRRLAMYEQY
>TRBV27|14
ASSWGLAGLYNEQF
>TRBV19|12
ASSWGGRNTEAF
>TRBV5-1|14
ASSLVEGLGVYGYT
>TRBV28|13
ASRPDGRRSGELF
>TRBV10-1|13
ASSHNGGRGTEAF
>TRBV3-1/TRBV3-2|14
ASSQELARAVDTQY
>TRBV19|14
ASSMLGTGKYNEQF
>TRBV2|14
ASGPIPGLAADEQY
>TRBV19|14
ASSIATTARADTQY
>TRBV5-1|15
ASSPQTGFGVYNEQF
>TRBV6-5|11
ASRIQGADGYT
>TRBV20-1|14
SASGDTYPNTGELF
>TRBV7-2|13
ASSPDSLGTDTQY
>TRBV25-1|13
ASSAGPPRTGELF
>TRBV4-2|14
ASSIRTSLAKNIQY
>TRBV27|14
ASTPRGAGEYNEQF
>TRBV27|14
ASSPLAGVSYNEQF
>TRBV5-5|12
ASSQGQGLDEQY
>TRBV15|13
ATSRGPSIPYEQY
>TRBV27|11
ASGASSYNEQF
>TRBV5-1|14
ASSGLIQRPQETQY
>TRBV29-1|11
SVSSLASYEQY
>TRBV11-2|14
ASSLVGLASTYEQY